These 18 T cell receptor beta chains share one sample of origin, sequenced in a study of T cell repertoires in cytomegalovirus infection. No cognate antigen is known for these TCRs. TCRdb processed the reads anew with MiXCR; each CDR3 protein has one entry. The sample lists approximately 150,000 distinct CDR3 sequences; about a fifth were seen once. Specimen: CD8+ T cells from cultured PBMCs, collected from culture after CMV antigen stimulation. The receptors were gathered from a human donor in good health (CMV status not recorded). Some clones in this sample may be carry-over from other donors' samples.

CDR3 region: CASGPAGTSEQYF. The CDR3 DNA follows: TGTGCTAGTGGTCCCGCGGGGACAAGCGAGCAGTACTTC. V is TRBV12-5 and J is TRBJ2-7; the D call may be TRBD1 or TRBD2 (6 bases each). The V gene lost 5 bases and the J gene lost 6 bases, with 14 bases spanning the gap. CDR1 is LGHNT and CDR2 is FRNRAP in the germline V gene. The CDR3 covers 13 residues.

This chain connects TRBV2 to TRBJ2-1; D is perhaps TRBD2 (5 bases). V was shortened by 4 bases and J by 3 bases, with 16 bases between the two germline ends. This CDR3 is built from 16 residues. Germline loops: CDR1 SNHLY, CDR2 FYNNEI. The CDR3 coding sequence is TGTGCCAGCAGTGCGTGGGGAGAGAACTACTACAATGAGCAGTTCTTC. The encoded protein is CASSAWGENYYNEQFF.

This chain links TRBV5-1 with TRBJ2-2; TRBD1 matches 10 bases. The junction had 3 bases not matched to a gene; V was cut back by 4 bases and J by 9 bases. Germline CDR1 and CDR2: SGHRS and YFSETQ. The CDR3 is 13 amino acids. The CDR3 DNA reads TGCGCCAGCAGCCCGGGACAGGGGCGGGAGCTGTTTTTT. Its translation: CASSPGQGRELFF.

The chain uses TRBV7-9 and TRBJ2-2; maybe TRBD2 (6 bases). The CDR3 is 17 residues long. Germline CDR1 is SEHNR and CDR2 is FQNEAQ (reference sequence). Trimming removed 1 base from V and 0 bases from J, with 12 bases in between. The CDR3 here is CASSLVGGASNTGELFF. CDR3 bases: TGTGCCAGCAGCTTAGTTGGCGGGGCTTCGAACACCGGGGAGCTGTTTTTT. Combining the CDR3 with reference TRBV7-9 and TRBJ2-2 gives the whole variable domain DTGVSQNPRHKITKRGQNVTFRCDPISEHNRLYWYRQTLGQGPEFLTYFQNEAQLEKSRLLSDRFSAERPKGSFSTLEIQRTEQGDSAMYLCASSLVGGASNTGELFFGEGSRLTVL.

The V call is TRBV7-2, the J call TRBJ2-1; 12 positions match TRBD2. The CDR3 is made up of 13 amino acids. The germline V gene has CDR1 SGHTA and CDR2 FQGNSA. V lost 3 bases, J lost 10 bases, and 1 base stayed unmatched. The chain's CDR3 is CASSFGTSGEQFF. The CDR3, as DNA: TGTGCCAGCAGCTTTGGGACTAGCGGGGAGCAGTTCTTC.

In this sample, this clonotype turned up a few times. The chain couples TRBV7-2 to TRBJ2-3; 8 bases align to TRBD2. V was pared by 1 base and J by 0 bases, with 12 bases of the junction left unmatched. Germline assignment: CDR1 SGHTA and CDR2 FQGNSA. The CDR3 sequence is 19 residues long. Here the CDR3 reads CASSLEASGRYSSTDTQYF. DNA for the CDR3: TGTGCCAGCAGCTTAGAAGCTAGCGGGCGTTACTCTAGCACAGATACGCAGTATTTT.

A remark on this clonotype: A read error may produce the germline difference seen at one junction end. Here the CDR3 reads CDSSNGQNYNEQFF. CDR3 sequence (DNA): TGTGACAGCAGTAACGGACAGAATTACAATGAGCAGTTCTTC. This chain uses TRBV6-5 with TRBJ2-1, with a possible D match to TRBD1 (6 bases). CDR1 and CDR2 from the germline V gene are MNHEY and SVGAGI. The CDR3 is 14 residues long.

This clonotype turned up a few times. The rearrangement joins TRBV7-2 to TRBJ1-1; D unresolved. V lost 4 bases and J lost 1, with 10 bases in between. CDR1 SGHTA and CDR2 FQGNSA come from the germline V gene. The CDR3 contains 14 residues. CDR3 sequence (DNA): TGTGCCAGCAGCTCAAGTTGGGGGAACACTGAAGCTTTCTTT. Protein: CASSSSWGNTEAFF.

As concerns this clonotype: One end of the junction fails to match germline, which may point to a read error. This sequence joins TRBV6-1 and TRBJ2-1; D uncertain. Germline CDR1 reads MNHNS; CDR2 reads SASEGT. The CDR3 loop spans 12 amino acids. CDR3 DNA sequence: TGTGTCAGCAGTGACCGCTACAATGAGCAGTTCTTC. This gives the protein CVSSDRYNEQFF.

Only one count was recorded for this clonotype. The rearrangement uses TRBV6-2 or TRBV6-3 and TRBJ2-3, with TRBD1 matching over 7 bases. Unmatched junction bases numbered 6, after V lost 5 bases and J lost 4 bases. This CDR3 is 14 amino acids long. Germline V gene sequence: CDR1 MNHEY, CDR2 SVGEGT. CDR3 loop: CASSIRQGADTQYF. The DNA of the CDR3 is TGTGCCAGCAGTATCCGACAGGGTGCAGATACGCAGTATTTT.

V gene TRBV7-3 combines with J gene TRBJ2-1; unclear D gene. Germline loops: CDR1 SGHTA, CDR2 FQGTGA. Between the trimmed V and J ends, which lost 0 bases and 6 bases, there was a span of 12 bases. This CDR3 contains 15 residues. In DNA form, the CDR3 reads TGTGCCAGCAGCTTAACAGGAGCGATCAGCAATGAGCAGTTCTTC. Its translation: CASSLTGAISNEQFF.

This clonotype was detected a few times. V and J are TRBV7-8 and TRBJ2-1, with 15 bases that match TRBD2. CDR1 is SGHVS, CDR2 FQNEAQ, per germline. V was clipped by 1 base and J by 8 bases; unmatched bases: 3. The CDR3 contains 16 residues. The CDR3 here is CASSLEGLAGGYEQFF. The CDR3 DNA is TGTGCCAGCAGCTTAGAGGGACTAGCGGGGGGTTATGAGCAGTTCTTC.

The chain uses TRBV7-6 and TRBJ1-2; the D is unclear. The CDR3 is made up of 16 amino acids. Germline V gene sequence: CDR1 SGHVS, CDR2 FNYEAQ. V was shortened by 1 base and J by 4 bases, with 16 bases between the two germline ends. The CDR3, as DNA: TGTGCCAGCAGCTTAGGTGACCAGTCAAGTTTCTATGGCTACACCTTC. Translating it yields CASSLGDQSSFYGYTF. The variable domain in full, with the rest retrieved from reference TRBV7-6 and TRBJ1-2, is GAGVSQSPRYKVTKRGQDVALRCDPISGHVSLYWYRQALGQGPEFLTYFNYEAQQDKSGLPNDRFSAERPEGSISTLTIQRTEQRDSAMYRCASSLGDQSSFYGYTFGSGTRLTVV.

The CDR3 bases are TGTGCCAGCGGGTCGAGCGTACTCTATGGCTACACCTTC. The encoded protein is CASGSSVLYGYTF. The chain carries TRBV12-3 or TRBV12-4 and TRBJ1-2; D uncertain. V was cut by 8 bases and J by 4 bases, with 14 bases left in between. The CDR3 has 13 amino acids.

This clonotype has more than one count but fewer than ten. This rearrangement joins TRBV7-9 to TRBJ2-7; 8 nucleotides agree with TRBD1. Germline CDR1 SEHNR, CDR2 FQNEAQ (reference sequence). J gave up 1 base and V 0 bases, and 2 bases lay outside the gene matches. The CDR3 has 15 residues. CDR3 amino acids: CASSLAQGASYEQYF. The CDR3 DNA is TGTGCCAGCAGCTTAGCGCAGGGGGCTTCCTACGAGCAGTACTTC.

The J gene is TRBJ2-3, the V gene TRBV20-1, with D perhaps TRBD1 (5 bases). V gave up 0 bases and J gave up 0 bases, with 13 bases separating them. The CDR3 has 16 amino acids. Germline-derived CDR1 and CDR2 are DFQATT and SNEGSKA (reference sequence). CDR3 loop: CSARDRAGYSTDTQYF. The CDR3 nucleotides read TGCAGTGCTAGAGATCGGGCAGGGTATAGCACAGATACGCAGTATTTT.

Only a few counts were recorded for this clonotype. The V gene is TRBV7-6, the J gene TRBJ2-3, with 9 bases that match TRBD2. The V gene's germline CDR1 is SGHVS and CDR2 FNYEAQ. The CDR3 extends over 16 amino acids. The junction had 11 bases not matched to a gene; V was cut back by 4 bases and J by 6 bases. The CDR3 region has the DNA TGTGCCAGCAGCTGGGGCGGGGGGGAACTGGCGGATACGCAGTATTTT. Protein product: CASSWGGGELADTQYF.

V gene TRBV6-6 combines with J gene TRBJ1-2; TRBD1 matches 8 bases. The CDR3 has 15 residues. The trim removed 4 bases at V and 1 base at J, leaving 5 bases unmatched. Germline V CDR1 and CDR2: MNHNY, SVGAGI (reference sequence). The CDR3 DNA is TGTGCCAGCAGTTTCCGGGACAGGCATAACTATGGCTACACCTTC. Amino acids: CASSFRDRHNYGYTF.